This record looks at one T cell receptor (beta chain) sequence and its context. TCRdb keeps only in-frame clones here, not all; method: immunoSEQ multiplex PCR. The sample consists of some 220,000 clones, over 75% of them appearing once. Those enrolled in Seattle joined during active infection and were followed longitudinally afterward. Germline loops: CDR1 SGDLS, CDR2 YYNGEE. V lost 4 bases and J 2 bases, leaving 13 bases between the germline ends. This CDR3 has 14 amino acids. The sample is drawn from a study of blood T cell repertoires in COVID-19. Across the whole study: Acute and convalescent COVID-19 samples came from the United States, Italy and Spain.

This TCR was sampled from a man aged 50-60 years with COVID-19, enrolled during active disease. The sequenced sample was peripheral blood. The chain has TRBV9 and TRBJ2-7, with D possibly matching TRBD2 (5 bases). CDR3 residues: CASSPGKDPYEQYF. CDR3 bases: TGTGCCAGCAGCCCCGGGAAGGACCCCTACGAGCAGTACTTC.